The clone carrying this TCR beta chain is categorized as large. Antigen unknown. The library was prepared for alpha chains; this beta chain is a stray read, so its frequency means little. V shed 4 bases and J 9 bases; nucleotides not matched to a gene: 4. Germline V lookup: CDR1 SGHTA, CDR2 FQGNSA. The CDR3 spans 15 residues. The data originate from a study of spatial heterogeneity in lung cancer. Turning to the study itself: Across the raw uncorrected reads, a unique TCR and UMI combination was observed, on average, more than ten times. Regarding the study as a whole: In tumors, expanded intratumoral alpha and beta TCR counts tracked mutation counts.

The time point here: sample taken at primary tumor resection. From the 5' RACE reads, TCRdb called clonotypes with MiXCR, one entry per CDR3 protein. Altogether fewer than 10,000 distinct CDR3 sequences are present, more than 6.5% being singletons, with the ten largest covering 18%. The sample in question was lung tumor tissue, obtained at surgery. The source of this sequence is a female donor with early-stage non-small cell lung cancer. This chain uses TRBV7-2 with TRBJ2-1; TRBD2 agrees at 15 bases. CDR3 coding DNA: TGTGCCAGCAGCTCGGGACTAGCGGGAGGTGTTGAGCAGTTCTTC. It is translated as CASSSGLAGGVEQFF. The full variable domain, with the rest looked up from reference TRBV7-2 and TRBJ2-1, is GAGVSQSPSNKVTEKGKDVELRCDPISGHTALYWYRQSLGQGLEFLIYFQGNSAPDKSGLPSDRFSAERTGGSVSTLTIQRTQQEDSAVYLCASSSGLAGGVEQFFGPGTRLTVL.